Each of the 4 T cell receptor beta chains below was sequenced from the same sample in a study of blood T cell repertoires in COVID-19. Repertoires were generated with immunoSEQ multiplex PCR, while TCRdb's copy carries only in-frame clones and drops some. This table has 210,000 or so clones, approximately 84% appearing once. The sequenced material came from peripheral blood. These receptors were taken from a man aged 35-49 years with active or convalescent COVID-19.

CDR3 DNA: TGTGCCAGCAGCCAAGACATACTAGCGGGTTCAGATACGCAGTATTTT. Protein product: CASSQDILAGSDTQYF. The chain has TRBV3-1 (or the pseudogene TRBV3-2) and TRBJ2-3; 9 nucleotides match TRBD2. CDR3 length equals 16 residues. V lost 0 bases and J lost 4; bases outside the gene matches: 5. Germline lookup yields CDR1 LGHDT and CDR2 YNNKEL (reference sequence).

The V call is TRBV6-5, the J call TRBJ1-2; the D is unclear. The germline V gene encodes CDR1 MNHEY and CDR2 SVGAGI. Trimming cost V 6 bases and J 4 bases, with 15 bases left between them. The CDR3 consists of 14 residues. CDR3 in amino acids: CASRLVDSSYGYTF. As DNA, the CDR3 is TGTGCCAGCAGGCTTGTCGATTCGAGCTATGGCTACACCTTC.

The genes are TRBV7-2 and TRBJ2-5; a possible D gene is TRBD1 (6 bases). This CDR3 spans 13 amino acids. V lost 8 bases and J lost 7, with 17 bases in between. The germline CDR1 and CDR2 sequences are SGHTA and FQGNSA. CDR3 residues: CASQRTGQGTQYF. CDR3 in DNA: TGTGCCAGCCAAAGAACAGGGCAGGGGACCCAGTACTTC.

This clone has a handful of counts. The gene calls are TRBV20-1 and TRBJ1-4; TRBD1 matches 7 bases. Germline assignment: CDR1 DFQATT and CDR2 SNEGSKA (reference sequence). J lost 7 bases, V lost 6 bases, and 2 bases had no gene match. The CDR3 runs to 11 residues. The CDR3 sequence is CSARGPEKLFF. The DNA for the CDR3 is TGCAGTGCGAGGGGGCCTGAAAAACTGTTTTTT.